These 13 T cell receptor beta chains originate from one sample sequenced in a study of shared clonotypes between healthy human individuals. TCRdb keeps only in-frame clones here, not all; method: immunoSEQ multiplex PCR. The table records some 660,000 clones, around three quarters of them present only once. Material: memory CD4+ T cells sorted from blood. Indicated subset: CD45RA-negative fraction. All receptors come from a woman aged 25 to 39 in good health.

This clone was detected a few times. The J gene is TRBJ1-1, the V gene TRBV7-3; D not resolved. This CDR3 has 14 residues. V was trimmed by 4 bases and J by 0 bases, leaving 9 bases between them. Germline CDR1 and CDR2: SGHTA and FQGTGA. The chain's CDR3 is CASSSNTLNTEAFF. CDR3 bases: TGTGCCAGCAGCTCGAATACATTGAACACTGAAGCTTTCTTT.

Note on this clone: Other nucleotide sequences from this sample produce the same CDR3. The chain couples TRBV10-3 to TRBJ2-3; D uncertain. Germline CDR1 and CDR2: ENHRY and SYGVKD. V was clipped by 0 bases and J by 5 bases, with 3 bases between them. CDR3 length equals 12 residues. This chain's CDR3 is CAISESGDTQYF. The CDR3 DNA is TGTGCCATCAGTGAGTCAGGAGATACGCAGTATTTT.

This chain connects TRBV6-1 to TRBJ2-7; tentative D call: TRBD2 (6 bases). Per the germline V gene, CDR1 is MNHNS and CDR2 is SASEGT. V lost 6 bases and J 4 bases, leaving 19 bases between the germline ends. The CDR3 contains 15 residues. DNA of the CDR3: TGTGCCAGCAGCCTTGGAGTTGGGGGGTTATACGAGCAGTACTTC. It codes for CASSLGVGGLYEQYF.

The rearrangement links TRBV5-1 to TRBJ2-1; TRBD2 agrees at 13 bases. V lost 5 bases and J lost 10; bases outside the gene matches: 9. The CDR3 totals 15 residues. The V gene's germline CDR1 is SGHRS and CDR2 YFSETQ. The CDR3 DNA is TGCGCCAGCAGACCCGGACTAGCGGGAGCCCGAGAGCAGTTCTTC. Translation: CASRPGLAGAREQFF. Looking up the rest from reference TRBV5-1 and TRBJ2-1 gives the full variable domain: KAGVTQTPRYLIKTRGQQVTLSCSPISGHRSVSWYQQTPGQGLQFLFEYFSETQRNKGNFPGRFSGRQFSNSRSEMNVSTLELGDSALYLCASRPGLAGAREQFFGPGTRLTVL.

This rearrangement joins TRBV27 to TRBJ1-2, with D unresolved. In germline, CDR1 is MNHEY, CDR2 SMNVEV (reference sequence). CDR3 length: 14 amino acids. V shed 6 bases and J shed 5 bases, with 16 bases lying between them. The chain's CDR3 is CASSPSYRDYGYTF. CDR3 nucleotides: TGTGCCAGCAGCCCGTCATACAGAGATTATGGCTACACCTTC.

The sample holds a few counts of this clone. This chain connects TRBV5-1 to TRBJ2-1; D not resolved. CDR3 length: 15 residues. Germline V gene lookup returns CDR1 SGHRS and CDR2 YFSETQ. Deletions cut 0 bases from V and 4 bases from J, with 11 bases between. The CDR3 DNA reads TGCGCCAGCAGCTTGGGGAGTAGTGAGTACAATGAGCAGTTCTTC. Protein product: CASSLGSSEYNEQFF.

The chain has TRBV29-1 and TRBJ1-2; 9 bases align to TRBD1. Germline V lookup: CDR1 SQVTM, CDR2 ANQGSEA. The CDR3 sequence is 14 residues long. Trimming at V came to 4 bases and at J to 2 bases, leaving 5 bases not matched to a gene. The CDR3 here is CSVARDRANYGYTF. The DNA for the CDR3 is TGCAGCGTTGCCCGGGACAGGGCGAACTATGGCTACACCTTC.

CDR3 sequence: CASSSREGRYNEQFF. CDR3 coding DNA: TGCGCCAGCAGCTCGCGGGAGGGCCGATACAATGAGCAGTTCTTC. V and J are TRBV5-1 and TRBJ2-1; 9 nucleotides align to TRBD2. Germline trimming cut 3 bases from V and 4 bases from J; bases unmatched to any gene: 5. This CDR3 has 15 residues. Germline CDR1 is SGHRS and CDR2 is YFSETQ.

The chain carries TRBV6-6 and TRBJ2-1, with 10 bases lining up with TRBD2. The germline V gene encodes CDR1 MNHNY and CDR2 SVGAGI (reference sequence). V lost 7 bases, J lost 9 bases, and 9 bases stayed unmatched. The CDR3 has 14 residues. CDR3 sequence (DNA): TGTGCCAGCAAATCTAGCGGGAGAGTTCGTGAGCAGTTCTTC. This sequence encodes CASKSSGRVREQFF.

The chain combines TRBV5-1 with TRBJ2-4; possibly TRBD1 for D (6 bases). This CDR3 has 15 residues. With 4 bases removed from V and 0 bases from J, the gap between germline ends came to 11 bases. Germline CDR1 SGHRS, CDR2 YFSETQ. In DNA form, the CDR3 reads TGCGCCAGCAGCACAGAGGACAGAGCCAAAAACATTCAGTACTTC. Protein product: CASSTEDRAKNIQYF. Together with reference TRBV5-1 and TRBJ2-4, the CDR3 gives the full variable domain: KAGVTQTPRYLIKTRGQQVTLSCSPISGHRSVSWYQQTPGQGLQFLFEYFSETQRNKGNFPGRFSGRQFSNSRSEMNVSTLELGDSALYLCASSTEDRAKNIQYFGAGTRLSVL.

The chain carries TRBV20-1 and TRBJ2-1, with 7 bases lining up with TRBD1. CDR1 is DFQATT, CDR2 SNEGSKA, per germline (reference sequence). The junction had 5 bases not matched to a gene; V was cut back by 5 bases and J by 10 bases. This CDR3 region has 11 residues. CDR3 protein: CSAHRGIEQFF. The CDR3 coding sequence is TGCAGTGCTCACAGGGGAATCGAGCAGTTCTTC.

The chain uses TRBV6-5 and TRBJ1-2; 10 bases are a match to TRBD1. CDR1 and CDR2 (germline): MNHEY, SVGAGI. Trimming cost V 5 bases and J 8 bases; bases outside gene matches: 11. This CDR3 comprises 15 residues. CDR3 amino acids: CASSPRGQGMWGYTF. The CDR3 DNA reads TGTGCCAGCAGTCCCAGGGGACAGGGGATGTGGGGCTACACCTTC.

This chain uses TRBV28 with TRBJ2-5; D may be TRBD1 (5 bases). This CDR3 is built from 16 residues. In germline, CDR1 is MDHEN, CDR2 SYDVKM. V dropped 3 bases and J dropped 2 bases, with 16 bases sitting between them. CDR3: CASSFGYHRPQETQYF. In DNA, the CDR3 is TGTGCCAGCAGTTTCGGGTATCACAGGCCTCAAGAGACCCAGTACTTC.